This passage covers 11 T cell receptor beta chains from one sample sequenced in a study of T-cell memory formation after mild COVID-19. TCRdb called the 5' RACE reads again in MiXCR, with one record for every CDR3 protein. The sample lists hundreds of thousands of distinct CDR3 sequences, roughly 17% occurring once. Sequencing was performed on PBMCs or a T cell subset sorted from them (not recorded which). The receptors shown here come from a man between 18 and 35 years old who had mild COVID-19 (a few samples of this study predate the infection). Cell type and time point are not known.

The sample holds a few counts of this clonotype. The V and J genes are TRBV5-5 and TRBJ1-5; a weak D match, TRBD1 (6 bases). CDR1 and CDR2 from the germline V gene are SGHKS and YYEKEE (reference sequence). Trimming shortened V by 3 bases and J by 6 bases, and 13 bases separated the two germline ends. The length of the CDR3 is 14 residues. The CDR3 nucleotides are TGTGCCAGCAGCTCACAGGGTCTAGGTCAGCCCCAGCATTTT. Protein product: CASSSQGLGQPQHF.

Concerning this clonotype: One end of the junction varies from germline; a read error may be responsible. The CDR3 region has the DNA TGTGCTAGCAGCCACAGGGGAACCGGGGAGCTGTTTTTT. The encoded protein is CASSHRGTGELFF. This chain joins TRBV7-7 and TRBJ2-2; 7 nucleotides align to TRBD1. Germline V lookup: CDR1 SSHAT, CDR2 FNYEAQ (reference sequence). The CDR3 is 13 amino acids.

Only a few counts were recorded for this clonotype. This chain connects TRBV18 to TRBJ2-3; TRBD1 aligns across 11 bases. The germline CDR1 and CDR2 sequences are KGHSH and LQKENI. With 3 bases clipped from V and 0 bases from J, the junction kept 5 bases outside the gene matches. This CDR3 has 17 amino acids. The CDR3 loop is CASSPRTGGASTDTQYF. The CDR3 DNA reads as TGTGCCAGCTCACCCAGGACAGGGGGCGCCAGCACAGATACGCAGTATTTT.

In this sample, this clonotype turned up a few times. J is TRBJ2-1 and V is TRBV6-1; D might be TRBD1 (5 bases). CDR1 and CDR2 from the germline V gene are MNHNS and SASEGT. This CDR3 is built from 13 residues. Trimming shortened V by 8 bases and J by 0 bases, and 8 bases separated the two germline ends. CDR3 amino acids: CASAQGSYNEQFF. Written as DNA, the CDR3 is TGTGCCAGCGCCCAGGGCTCCTACAATGAGCAGTTCTTC.

The chain recombines TRBV20-1 with TRBJ1-2; D not resolved. This CDR3 has 14 amino acids. V was cut by 5 bases and J by 5 bases, with 18 bases left in between. CDR1 and CDR2 from the germline V gene are DFQATT and SNEGSKA (reference sequence). The DNA of the CDR3 is TGCAGTGCTGAGAGTCGGGGAGTGGGTTATGGCTACACCTTC. Residues: CSAESRGVGYGYTF.

The chain couples TRBV30 to TRBJ2-1, with 10 bases fitting TRBD2. Germline CDR1 is GTSNPN and CDR2 is SVGIG (reference sequence). The CDR3 spans 14 residues. The ends lost 0 bases at V and 9 bases at J; junction bases unmatched: 5. The CDR3 DNA sequence: TGTGCCTGGAGTGTAGCGGGGGGGCCGGGTGAGCAGTTCTTC. This translates into CAWSVAGGPGEQFF.

The genes are TRBV28 and TRBJ2-1, with 7 nucleotides matching TRBD2. This CDR3 spans 16 amino acids. The junction had 11 bases not matched to a gene; V was cut back by 5 bases and J by 4 bases. Germline V gene lookup returns CDR1 MDHEN and CDR2 SYDVKM. The CDR3 is CASSPARGEPYNEQFF. CDR3 bases: TGTGCCAGCAGTCCAGCCCGGGGGGAACCTTACAATGAGCAGTTCTTC. Variable domain in full (rest from reference TRBV28 and TRBJ2-1): DVKVTQSSRYLVKRTGEKVFLECVQDMDHENMFWYRQDPGLGLRLIYFSYDVKMKEKGDIPEGYSVSREKKERFSLILESASTNQTSMYLCASSPARGEPYNEQFFGPGTRLTVL.

In this sample, this clonotype turned up many times. J is TRBJ2-1 and V is TRBV27; possible D gene TRBD2, 6 bases. V gave up 8 bases and J gave up 5 bases, with 10 bases separating them. The CDR3 totals 12 residues. Germline V gene sequence: CDR1 MNHEY, CDR2 SMNVEV (reference sequence). This chain's CDR3 is CASGTGDNEQFF. CDR3 nucleotides: TGTGCCAGCGGGACTGGAGACAATGAGCAGTTCTTC.

The chain links TRBV24-1 to TRBJ2-2, with a tentative D call TRBD1 (6 bases). Trimming took 10 bases from V and 0 from J, leaving 14 bases between them. Germline V gene lookup returns CDR1 KGHDR and CDR2 SFDVKD. The CDR3 totals 15 residues. Here the CDR3 DNA reads TGTGCCACAAAGACCGGGACAACGAACACCGGGGAGCTGTTTTTT. Translated, it gives CATKTGTTNTGELFF.

The chain is built from TRBV12-3 or TRBV12-4 and TRBJ2-3, with 8 nucleotides matching TRBD2. V lost 3 bases, J lost 3 bases, and 5 bases stayed unmatched. The CDR3 consists of 15 residues. The CDR3 DNA reads as TGTGCCAGCAGTTTCCGACTAGCGCAAACAGATACGCAGTATTTT. Protein: CASSFRLAQTDTQYF.

This clonotype was detected a few times. The V call is TRBV6-5, the J call TRBJ2-7; no reliable D call. Trimming removed 5 bases at V and 3 bases at J, with 14 bases between. The length of the CDR3 is 14 residues. The V gene's germline CDR1 is MNHEY and CDR2 SVGAGI. CDR3 DNA: TGTGCCAGCAGTAGACAAGGAGTCCGCTACGAGCAGTACTTC. Protein product: CASSRQGVRYEQYF.